The 8 T cell receptor beta chains below all came from one sample that was sequenced in a study of OX40 agonist ivuxolimab in advanced cancers. Produced via immunoSEQ multiplex PCR; TCRdb's table is partial and in-frame only. The data show over 65,000 clones, less than 95% seen once. Specimen: CD4+ or CD8+ T cells sorted from blood, collected in a trial of the OX40 agonist ivuxolimab. The receptors stem from an adult with an advanced solid tumor such as melanoma, head and neck, liver or kidney cancer.

V usage is TRBV10-1 and J usage is TRBJ2-1; the match to TRBD2 covers 7 bases. Germline CDR1 reads WNHNN; CDR2 reads SYGVQD (reference sequence). After removal of 7 bases from V and 4 bases from J, the junction contained 13 bases not matched to a gene. This CDR3 contains 16 residues. The CDR3 is CASTTQCNGGYNEQFF. The CDR3 DNA reads TGCGCCAGCACCACACAGTGCAACGGGGGGTACAATGAGCAGTTCTTC.

The CDR3 nucleotides are TGTGCCAGCAGCCACCAAGAACAGGGACGTTATGGCTACACCTTC. Encoded protein: CASSHQEQGRYGYTF. The chain combines TRBV7-2 with TRBJ1-2; possible D gene TRBD1, 6 bases. Germline CDR1 SGHTA, CDR2 FQGNSA. V was shortened by 5 bases and J by 5 bases, with 18 bases between the two germline ends. This CDR3 contains 15 residues.

The gene calls are TRBV19 and TRBJ2-7; D tentatively fits TRBD1 or TRBD2 (5 bases each). Germline assignment: CDR1 LNHDA and CDR2 SQIVND (reference sequence). This CDR3 spans 12 amino acids. Trimming shortened V by 3 bases and J by 8 bases, and 11 bases separated the two germline ends. The CDR3 DNA reads as TGTGCCAGTAGTATGGGACCTACCAAGCAGTACTTC. Protein product: CASSMGPTKQYF. Variable domain in full (rest from reference TRBV19 and TRBJ2-7): DGGITQSPKYLFRKEGQNVTLSCEQNLNHDAMYWYRQDPGQGLRLIYYSQIVNDFQKGDIAEGYSVSREKKESFPLTVTSAQKNPTAFYLCASSMGPTKQYFGPGTRLTVT.

This chain connects TRBV11-2 to TRBJ1-2; possible D gene TRBD1, 5 bases. The CDR3 is made up of 13 amino acids. From germline, CDR1 is SGHAT and CDR2 FQNNGV. Trimming removed 5 bases at V and 5 bases at J, with 12 bases between. The CDR3 DNA follows: TGTGCCAGCAGCCCTGGGGGTGCGTATGGCTACACCTTC. This sequence encodes CASSPGGAYGYTF.

The rearrangement links TRBV5-1 to TRBJ1-1; maybe TRBD1 (5 bases). The V end was cut by 2 bases, the J end by 4 bases, with 18 bases between. Germline-derived CDR1 and CDR2 are SGHRS and YFSETQ. This CDR3 has 16 amino acids. The CDR3 nucleotides read TGCGCCAGCAGCTTTGGGGGTCAGGGAGGAATCACTGAAGCTTTCTTT. Translated: CASSFGGQGGITEAFF. The entire variable domain, with the rest obtained from reference TRBV5-1 and TRBJ1-1, is as follows: KAGVTQTPRYLIKTRGQQVTLSCSPISGHRSVSWYQQTPGQGLQFLFEYFSETQRNKGNFPGRFSGRQFSNSRSEMNVSTLELGDSALYLCASSFGGQGGITEAFFGQGTRLTVV.

The J gene is TRBJ2-4, the V gene TRBV7-2, with 9 bases fitting TRBD1. CDR3 size: 14 residues. Germline assignment: CDR1 SGHTA and CDR2 FQGNSA. Unmatched junction bases numbered 6, after V lost 6 bases and J lost 6 bases. CDR3: CASRNTGGANIQYF. CDR3 sequence (DNA): TGTGCCAGCAGGAATACAGGGGGCGCAAACATTCAGTACTTC.

The chain has TRBV5-1 and TRBJ1-1; D uncertain. With 1 base removed from V and 1 base from J, the gap between germline ends came to 8 bases. The germline gives CDR1 SGHRS, CDR2 YFSETQ. The CDR3 is 14 residues long. Here the CDR3 reads CASSLTGQNTEAFF. The CDR3 DNA sequence: TGCGCCAGCAGCTTGACCGGCCAGAACACTGAAGCTTTCTTT. Full variable domain (remainder filled in from reference TRBV5-1 and TRBJ1-1): KAGVTQTPRYLIKTRGQQVTLSCSPISGHRSVSWYQQTPGQGLQFLFEYFSETQRNKGNFPGRFSGRQFSNSRSEMNVSTLELGDSALYLCASSLTGQNTEAFFGQGTRLTVV.

In this sample, this clone turned up a few times. At one boundary the junction diverges from the germline segment, which might be a read error. V usage is TRBV7-7 and J usage is TRBJ2-5; 14 bases match TRBD2. CDR3 size: 16 residues. The germline V gene encodes CDR1 SSHAT and CDR2 FNYEAQ (reference sequence). This CDR3 reads CASSSGLAGGSETQYF. The CDR3 nucleotides are TGTGCTAGCAGCTCTGGACTAGCGGGGGGTTCAGAGACCCAGTACTTC.